What follows are 23 T cell receptor beta chains derived from one specimen sequenced in a study of shared clonotypes between healthy human individuals. Data came from immunoSEQ multiplex PCR; TCRdb stores just in-frame clones and leaves some out. The sample includes hundreds of thousands of clones, more than 60% of them seen just once. Source material: memory CD4+ T cells sorted from blood. Subset noted: CD45RA-negative fraction. Source of these receptors: a man aged 25-40 years in good health.

CDR3 sequence reads: CASSLERRMAGNTIYF. The CDR3 coding sequence is TGTGCCAGCAGCTTAGAACGCCGGATGGCAGGAAACACCATATATTTT. This chain joins TRBV7-6 and TRBJ1-3; D not resolved. Trimming cost V 1 base and J 4 bases, with 14 bases left between them. CDR3 length: 16 residues. Germline-derived CDR1 and CDR2 are SGHVS and FNYEAQ.

This chain uses TRBV10-3 with TRBJ2-1, with TRBD2 identical over 9 bases. CDR3 length: 15 amino acids. Trimming removed 6 bases from V and 8 bases from J; junction bases left unmatched: 11. Germline loops: CDR1 ENHRY, CDR2 SYGVKD. CDR3 in amino acids: CAIRFAGGPLDEQFF. CDR3 nucleotides: TGTGCCATCAGATTCGCGGGAGGGCCTCTGGATGAGCAGTTCTTC.

V gene TRBV4-1 combines with J gene TRBJ2-7; D is possibly TRBD1 (5 bases). Germline CDR1 is MGHRA and CDR2 is YSYEKL. V was clipped by 3 bases and J by 7 bases, with 16 bases between them. This CDR3 is built from 14 residues. The CDR3 DNA reads as TGCGCCAGCAGCCATAAAGGGGCCGGAGTAGAGCAGTACTTC. It encodes CASSHKGAGVEQYF.

V usage is TRBV2 and J usage is TRBJ2-7, with TRBD1 identical over 7 bases. The germline CDR1 and CDR2 sequences are SNHLY and FYNNEI. The CDR3 covers 15 residues. V shed 8 bases, J shed 0 bases, and the junction held 10 bases outside the gene matches. CDR3 sequence (DNA): TGTGCCAGCGGAGGACAGGCCCTCCTCTCCTACGAGCAGTACTTC. Protein: CASGGQALLSYEQYF.

This chain connects TRBV5-8 to TRBJ1-5, with no clear D. The CDR3 length is 18 residues. Trimming pared 4 bases from V and 4 bases from J, leaving 24 bases between. Germline CDR1 and CDR2: SGHTS and YDEGEE. The CDR3 region is CASSPRMSRRVANQPQHF. For the CDR3, the DNA is TGTGCCAGCAGCCCCCGGATGTCCAGGCGGGTTGCAAATCAGCCCCAGCATTTT.

The chain couples TRBV2 to TRBJ1-3; no definite D call. V was shortened by 6 bases and J by 0 bases, with 12 bases between the two germline ends. Per the germline V gene, CDR1 is SNHLY and CDR2 is FYNNEI. The CDR3 has 15 residues. CDR3 DNA: TGTGCCAGCAGCGCCAGCCGTTACTCTGGAAACACCATATATTTT. Translation gives CASSASRYSGNTIYF.

The rearrangement links TRBV2 to TRBJ2-5, with D hard to call. CDR3 length equals 11 residues. Germline V gives CDR1 SNHLY, CDR2 FYNNEI. Trimming left V 8 bases short and J 5 bases short, with 9 bases between. The CDR3 sequence is CASASSETQYF. The CDR3 DNA sequence: TGTGCCAGCGCGAGTTCGGAGACCCAGTACTTC.

The CDR3 coding sequence is TGTGCCAGCAGCAGACTAGCGGGGTCCCGGGGGGAGCTGTTTTTT. Amino acid sequence: CASSRLAGSRGELFF. This chain connects TRBV7-2 to TRBJ2-2; TRBD2 agrees at 11 bases. V shed 5 bases and J 8 bases; nucleotides not matched to a gene: 7. The CDR3 spans 15 residues. Germline V gives CDR1 SGHTA, CDR2 FQGNSA.

This chain joins TRBV21-1 and TRBJ1-5. TRBV21-1 is a recognized pseudogene. The CDR3 totals 17 residues. DNA for the CDR3: TGTGCCAGCAGTTCCTCCCCCCTTCTTGGAGGCAATCAGCCCCAGCATTTT. This codes for CASSSSPLLGGNQPQHF.

The CDR3 nucleotides read TGCGCCAGCAGCTCCATCCGACAGGGTCGGACCAATGAGCAGTTCTTC. Translating gives CASSSIRQGRTNEQFF. The rearrangement joins TRBV5-1 to TRBJ2-1; 7 bases map to TRBD1. The V segment lost 3 bases and the J segment 6 bases; nucleotides outside the gene matches: 12. The length of the CDR3 is 16 residues. Germline CDR1 is SGHRS and CDR2 is YFSETQ.

For this clone: This sample includes further DNA sequences coding for the same CDR3. The chain recombines TRBV5-1 with TRBJ1-3; a weak D match, TRBD1 (6 bases). From germline, CDR1 is SGHRS and CDR2 YFSETQ. V gave up 0 bases and J gave up 3 bases, with 10 bases separating them. The CDR3 extends over 15 amino acids. CDR3 sequence reads: CASSLAAGDGNTIYF. Here the CDR3 DNA reads TGCGCCAGCAGCTTGGCCGCAGGGGATGGAAACACCATATATTTT.

V usage is TRBV7-9 and J usage is TRBJ2-1, with D perhaps matching TRBD2 (5 bases). CDR1 is SEHNR and CDR2 is FQNEAQ in the germline V gene (reference sequence). CDR3 length: 14 amino acids. V was pared by 10 bases and J by 0 bases, with 13 bases between. The CDR3 sequence: CATERGSSYNEQFF. The DNA of the CDR3 is TGTGCCACCGAACGGGGAAGCTCCTACAATGAGCAGTTCTTC.

The rearrangement links TRBV29-1 to TRBJ1-2; 7 nucleotides align to TRBD1. CDR1 is SQVTM and CDR2 is ANQGSEA in the germline V gene. The CDR3 is 12 residues long. V trimming: 6 bases; J trimming: 5 bases; junction bases outside the gene matches: 6. The CDR3 protein is CSVLGQEYGYTF. The CDR3, as DNA: TGCAGCGTCCTCGGACAGGAGTATGGCTACACCTTC.

This clone was counted a few times. V and J are TRBV2 and TRBJ1-5; D is possibly TRBD1 (5 bases). The V end was cut by 7 bases, the J end by 7 bases, with 17 bases between. The CDR3 sequence is 14 residues long. Germline V gene lookup returns CDR1 SNHLY and CDR2 FYNNEI. The CDR3 sequence: CASNSGGFGQPQHF. The DNA of the CDR3 is TGTGCCAGCAACTCCGGGGGGTTCGGACAGCCCCAGCATTTT.

This clone was recorded only once. CDR3 in amino acids: CASSGTSSGEQYF. The CDR3 DNA reads as TGTGCCAGCTCGGGGACTTCCTCCGGCGAGCAGTACTTC. The chain recombines TRBV18 with TRBJ2-7, with a weak D call TRBD2 (6 bases). In germline, CDR1 is KGHSH, CDR2 LQKENI. The CDR3 covers 13 residues. Trimming took 6 bases from V and 6 from J, leaving 15 bases between them.

J is TRBJ1-3 and V is TRBV5-8; possible D gene TRBD1, 5 bases. The CDR3 has 16 amino acids. Germline V gene lookup returns CDR1 SGHTS and CDR2 YDEGEE. The V end was cut by 4 bases, the J end by 1 base, with 15 bases between. CDR3 bases: TGTGCCAGCAGCCGAAGGGGAGTTGGGTCTGGAAACACCATATATTTT. This gives the protein CASSRRGVGSGNTIYF.

This clone was seen a handful of times. V gene TRBV10-1 combines with J gene TRBJ1-2, with D possibly TRBD1 on 6 matching bases. V lost 4 bases, J lost 2 bases, and 8 bases lay in between. Germline CDR1 WNHNN, CDR2 SYGVQD (reference sequence). This CDR3 comprises 13 residues. The DNA for the CDR3 is TGCGCCAGCAGTGGGGACATCAACTATGGCTACACCTTC. This gives the protein CASSGDINYGYTF.

This clone was seen only a few times. The chain links TRBV11-3 to TRBJ1-3; D is ambiguous. Germline CDR1 and CDR2: SGHNT and YENEEA. There are 13 residues in the CDR3. V was pared by 4 bases and J by 0 bases, with 4 bases between. The CDR3 nucleotides read TGTGCCAGCAGCTCGTACTCTGGAAACACCATATATTTT. This codes for CASSSYSGNTIYF.

The genes are TRBV2 and TRBJ2-7; 9 positions agree with TRBD1. The germline V gene has CDR1 SNHLY and CDR2 FYNNEI. V shed 4 bases, J shed 3 bases, and the junction held 10 bases outside the gene matches. The CDR3 length is 16 residues. This CDR3 is CASSALSGTGYYEQYF. DNA for the CDR3: TGTGCCAGCAGTGCCCTATCCGGGACAGGGTACTACGAGCAGTACTTC.

This chain joins TRBV2 and TRBJ2-1; D possibly uses TRBD1 or TRBD2 (6 bases each). Trimming shortened V by 8 bases and J by 10 bases, and 21 bases separated the two germline ends. Germline V gene sequence: CDR1 SNHLY, CDR2 FYNNEI. This CDR3 comprises 14 residues. CDR3 DNA sequence: TGTGCCAGCCGCAGACTAGTGGGGGGCGGGGAGCAGTTCTTC. Protein sequence: CASRRLVGGGEQFF.

J is TRBJ2-2 and V is TRBV19, with 13 bases identical to TRBD2. The CDR3 is 18 amino acids. CDR1 LNHDA and CDR2 SQIVND come from the germline V gene (reference sequence). The V segment lost 6 bases and the J segment 3 bases; nucleotides outside the gene matches: 10. CDR3 sequence reads: CASSPTSGRAADTGELFF. CDR3 sequence (DNA): TGTGCCAGTAGCCCCACTAGCGGGAGGGCCGCTGACACCGGGGAGCTGTTTTTT.

The chain carries TRBV7-9 and TRBJ2-1; the D gene is possibly TRBD1 (6 bases). This CDR3 region has 12 residues. Germline CDR1 and CDR2: SEHNR and FQNEAQ (reference sequence). Trimming removed 5 bases at V and 7 bases at J, with 9 bases between. The CDR3 DNA is TGTGCCAGCAGCAAGACAGGTAATGAGCAGTTCTTC. Translating it yields CASSKTGNEQFF.

This sequence joins TRBV2 and TRBJ1-1; 8 bases agree with TRBD1. Germline CDR1 SNHLY, CDR2 FYNNEI. The CDR3 length is 14 residues. V gave up 5 bases and J gave up 5 bases; unmatched junction bases: 7. The chain's CDR3 is CASSTDRVRTEAFF. The DNA for the CDR3 is TGTGCCAGCAGTACGGACAGGGTGAGGACTGAAGCTTTCTTT.